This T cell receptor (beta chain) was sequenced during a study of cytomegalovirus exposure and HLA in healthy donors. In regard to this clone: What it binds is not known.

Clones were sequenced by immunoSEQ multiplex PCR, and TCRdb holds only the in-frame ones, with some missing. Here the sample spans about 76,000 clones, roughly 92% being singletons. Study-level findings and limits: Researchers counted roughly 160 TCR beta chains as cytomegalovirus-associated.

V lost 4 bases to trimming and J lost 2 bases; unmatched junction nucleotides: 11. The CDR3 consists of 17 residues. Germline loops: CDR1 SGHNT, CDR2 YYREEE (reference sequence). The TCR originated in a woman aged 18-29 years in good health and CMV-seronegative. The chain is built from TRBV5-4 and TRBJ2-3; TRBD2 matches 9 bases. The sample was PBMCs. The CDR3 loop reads CASSRGLAGGLTDTQYF. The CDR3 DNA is TGTGCCAGCAGCCGCGGACTGGCGGGGGGGCTCACAGATACGCAGTATTTT.